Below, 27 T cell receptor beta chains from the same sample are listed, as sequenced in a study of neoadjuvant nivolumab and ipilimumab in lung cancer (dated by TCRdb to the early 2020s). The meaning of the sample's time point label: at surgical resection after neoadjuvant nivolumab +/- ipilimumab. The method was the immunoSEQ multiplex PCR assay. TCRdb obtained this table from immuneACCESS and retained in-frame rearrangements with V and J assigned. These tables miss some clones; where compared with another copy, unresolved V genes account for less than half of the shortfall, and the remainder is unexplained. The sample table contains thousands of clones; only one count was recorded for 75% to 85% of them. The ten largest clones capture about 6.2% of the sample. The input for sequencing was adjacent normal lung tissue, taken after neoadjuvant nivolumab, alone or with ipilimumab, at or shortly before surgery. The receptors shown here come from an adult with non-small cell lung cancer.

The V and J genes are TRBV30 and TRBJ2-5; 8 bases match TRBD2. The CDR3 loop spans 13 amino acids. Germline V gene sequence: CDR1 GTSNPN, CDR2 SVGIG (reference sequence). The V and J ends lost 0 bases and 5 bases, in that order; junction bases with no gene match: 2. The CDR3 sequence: CAWSVAGAETQYF. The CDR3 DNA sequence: TGTGCCTGGAGTGTAGCGGGGGCGGAGACCCAGTACTTC.

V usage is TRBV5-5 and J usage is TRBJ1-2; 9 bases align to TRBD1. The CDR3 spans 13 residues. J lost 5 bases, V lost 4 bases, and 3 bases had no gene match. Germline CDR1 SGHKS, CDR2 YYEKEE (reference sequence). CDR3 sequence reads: CASSDRGFYGYTF. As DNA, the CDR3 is TGTGCCAGCAGCGACAGGGGGTTTTATGGCTACACCTTC.

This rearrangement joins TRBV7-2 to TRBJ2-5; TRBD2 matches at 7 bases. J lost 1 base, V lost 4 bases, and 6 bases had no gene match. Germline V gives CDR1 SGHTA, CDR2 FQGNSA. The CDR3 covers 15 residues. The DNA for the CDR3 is TGTGCCAGCAGCTCGCAGGGCGGGGGCCAAGAGACCCAGTACTTC. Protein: CASSSQGGGQETQYF.

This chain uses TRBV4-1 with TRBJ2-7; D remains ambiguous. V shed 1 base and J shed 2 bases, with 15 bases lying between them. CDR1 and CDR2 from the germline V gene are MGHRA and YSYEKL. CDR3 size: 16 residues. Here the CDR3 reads CASSQGSDRPTYEQYF. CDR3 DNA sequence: TGCGCCAGCAGCCAAGGATCGGACCGCCCTACCTACGAGCAGTACTTC.

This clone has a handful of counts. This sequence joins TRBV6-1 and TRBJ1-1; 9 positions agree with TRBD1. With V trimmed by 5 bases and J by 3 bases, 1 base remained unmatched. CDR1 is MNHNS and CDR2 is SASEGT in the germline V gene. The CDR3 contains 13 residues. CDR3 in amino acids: CASSRDRDTEAFF. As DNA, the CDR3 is TGTGCCAGCAGTCGGGACAGGGACACTGAAGCTTTCTTT.

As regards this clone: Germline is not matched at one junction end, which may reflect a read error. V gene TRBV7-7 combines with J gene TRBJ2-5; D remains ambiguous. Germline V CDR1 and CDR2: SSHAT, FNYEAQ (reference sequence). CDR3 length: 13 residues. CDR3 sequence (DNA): TGTGCTAGCAGCTACCTAGGCGGAGAGACCCAGTACTTC. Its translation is CASSYLGGETQYF.

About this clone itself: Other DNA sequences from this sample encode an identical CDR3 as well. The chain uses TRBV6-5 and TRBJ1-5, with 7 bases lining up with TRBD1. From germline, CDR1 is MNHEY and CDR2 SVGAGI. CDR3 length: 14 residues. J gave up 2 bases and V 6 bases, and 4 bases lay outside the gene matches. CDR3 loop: CASRRTGRNQPQHF. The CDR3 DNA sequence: TGTGCCAGCAGGCGGACAGGCCGCAATCAGCCCCAGCATTTT.

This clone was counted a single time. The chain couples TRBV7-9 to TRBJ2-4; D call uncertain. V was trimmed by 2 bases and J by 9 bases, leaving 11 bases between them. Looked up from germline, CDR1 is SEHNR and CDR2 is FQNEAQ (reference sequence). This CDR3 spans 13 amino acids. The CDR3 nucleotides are TGTGCCAGCAGCTTAACGTCGGGTATCATTCAGTACTTC. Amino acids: CASSLTSGIIQYF.

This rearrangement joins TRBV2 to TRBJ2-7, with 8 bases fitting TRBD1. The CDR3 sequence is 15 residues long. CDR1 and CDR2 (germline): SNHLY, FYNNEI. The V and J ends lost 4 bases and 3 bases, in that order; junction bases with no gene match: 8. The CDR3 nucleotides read TGTGCCAGCAGTGGAGGGGGCGACAGGGGCTACGAGCAGTACTTC. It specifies CASSGGGDRGYEQYF.

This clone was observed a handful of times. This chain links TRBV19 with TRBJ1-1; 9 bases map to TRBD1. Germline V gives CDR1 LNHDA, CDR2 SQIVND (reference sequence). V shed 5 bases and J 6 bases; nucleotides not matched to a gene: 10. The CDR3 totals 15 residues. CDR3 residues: CASSSRTGEKAEAFF. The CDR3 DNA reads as TGTGCCAGTAGTTCTCGGACAGGGGAGAAGGCTGAAGCTTTCTTT.

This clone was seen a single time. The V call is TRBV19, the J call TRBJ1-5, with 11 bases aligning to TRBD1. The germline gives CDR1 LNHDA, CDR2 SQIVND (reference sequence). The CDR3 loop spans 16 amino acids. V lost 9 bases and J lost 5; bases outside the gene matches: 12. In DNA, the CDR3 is TGTGCCAGCCGGGACAGGGGGATGTATAACTATCAGCCCCAGCATTTT. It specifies CASRDRGMYNYQPQHF.

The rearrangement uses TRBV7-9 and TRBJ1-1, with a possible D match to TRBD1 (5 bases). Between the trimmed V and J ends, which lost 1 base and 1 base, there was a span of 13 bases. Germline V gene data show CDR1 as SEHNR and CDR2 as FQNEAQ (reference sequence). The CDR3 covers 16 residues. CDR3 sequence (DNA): TGTGCCAGCAGCTTAGGACAGAGCCTGAAGAACACTGAAGCTTTCTTT. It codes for CASSLGQSLKNTEAFF. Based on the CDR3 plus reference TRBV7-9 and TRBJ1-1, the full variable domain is DTGVSQNPRHKITKRGQNVTFRCDPISEHNRLYWYRQTLGQGPEFLTYFQNEAQLEKSRLLSDRFSAERPKGSFSTLEIQRTEQGDSAMYLCASSLGQSLKNTEAFFGQGTRLTVV.

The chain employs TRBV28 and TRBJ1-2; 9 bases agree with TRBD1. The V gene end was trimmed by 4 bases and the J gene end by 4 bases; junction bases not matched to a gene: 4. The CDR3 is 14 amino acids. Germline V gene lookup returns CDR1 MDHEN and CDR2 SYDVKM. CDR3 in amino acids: CASSWTGVSYGYTF. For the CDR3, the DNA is TGTGCCAGCAGTTGGACAGGGGTCAGCTATGGCTACACCTTC.

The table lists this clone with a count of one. The CDR3 DNA is TGCAGCGTTTCAAGGTCGAGGACCGGGGAGCTGTTTTTT. Translation gives CSVSRSRTGELFF. V and J are TRBV29-1 and TRBJ2-2, with D uncertain. Germline V gene data show CDR1 as SQVTM and CDR2 as ANQGSEA. V dropped 5 bases and J dropped 5 bases, with 12 bases sitting between them. This CDR3 spans 13 amino acids.

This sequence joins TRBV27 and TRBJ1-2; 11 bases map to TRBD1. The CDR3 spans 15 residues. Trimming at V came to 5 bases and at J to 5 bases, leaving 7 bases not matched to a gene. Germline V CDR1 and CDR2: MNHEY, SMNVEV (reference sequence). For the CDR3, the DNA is TGTGCCAGCAGTCCCGGACAGGGGGCAGTATATGGCTACACCTTC. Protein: CASSPGQGAVYGYTF.

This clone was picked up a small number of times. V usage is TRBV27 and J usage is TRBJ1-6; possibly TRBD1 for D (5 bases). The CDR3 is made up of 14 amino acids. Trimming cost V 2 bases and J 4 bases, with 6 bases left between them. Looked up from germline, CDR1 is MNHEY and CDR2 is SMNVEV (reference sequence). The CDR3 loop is CASSLQGYNSPLHF. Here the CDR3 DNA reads TGTGCCAGCAGTTTACAGGGTTATAATTCACCCCTCCACTTT.

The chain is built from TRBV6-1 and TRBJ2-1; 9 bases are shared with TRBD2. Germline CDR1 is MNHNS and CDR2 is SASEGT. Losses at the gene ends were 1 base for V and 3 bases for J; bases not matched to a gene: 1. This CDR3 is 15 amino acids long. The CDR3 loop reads CASSEVAGVYNEQFF. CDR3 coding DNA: TGTGCCAGCAGTGAAGTAGCGGGGGTCTACAATGAGCAGTTCTTC.

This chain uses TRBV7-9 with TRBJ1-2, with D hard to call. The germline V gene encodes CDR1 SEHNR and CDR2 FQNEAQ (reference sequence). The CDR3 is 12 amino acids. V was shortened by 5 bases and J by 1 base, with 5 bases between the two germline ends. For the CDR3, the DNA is TGTGCCAGCAGCCCGATTAACTATGGCTACACCTTC. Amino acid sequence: CASSPINYGYTF.

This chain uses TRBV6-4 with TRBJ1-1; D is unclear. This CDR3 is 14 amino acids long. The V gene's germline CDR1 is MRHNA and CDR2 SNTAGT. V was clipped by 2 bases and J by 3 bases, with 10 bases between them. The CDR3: CASSDREGHTEAFF. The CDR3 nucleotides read TGTGCCAGCAGTGACAGGGAGGGCCACACTGAAGCTTTCTTT.

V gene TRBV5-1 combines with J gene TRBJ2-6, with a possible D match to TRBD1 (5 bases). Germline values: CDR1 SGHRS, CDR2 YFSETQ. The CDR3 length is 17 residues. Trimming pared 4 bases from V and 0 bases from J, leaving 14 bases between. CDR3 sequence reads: CASSTQVSGSGANVLTF. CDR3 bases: TGCGCCAGCAGCACACAGGTTTCGGGCTCTGGGGCCAACGTCCTGACTTTC.

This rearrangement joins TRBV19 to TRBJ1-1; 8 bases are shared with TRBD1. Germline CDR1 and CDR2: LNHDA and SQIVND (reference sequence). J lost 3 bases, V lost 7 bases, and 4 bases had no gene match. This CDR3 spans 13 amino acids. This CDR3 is CASIGQGYTEAFF. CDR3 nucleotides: TGTGCCAGTATAGGACAGGGATACACTGAAGCTTTCTTT.

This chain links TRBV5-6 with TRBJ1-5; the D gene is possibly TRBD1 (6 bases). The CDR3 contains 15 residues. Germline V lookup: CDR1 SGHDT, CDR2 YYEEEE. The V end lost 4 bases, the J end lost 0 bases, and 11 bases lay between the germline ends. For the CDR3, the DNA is TGTGCCAGCAGCCCGAAGGGGGGTAGCAATCAGCCCCAGCATTTT. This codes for CASSPKGGSNQPQHF.

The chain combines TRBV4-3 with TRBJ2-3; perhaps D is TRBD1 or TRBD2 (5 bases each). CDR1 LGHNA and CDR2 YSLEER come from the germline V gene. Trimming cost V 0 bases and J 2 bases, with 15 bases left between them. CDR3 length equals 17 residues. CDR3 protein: CASSQDGGTLVTDTQYF. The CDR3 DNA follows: TGCGCCAGCAGCCAAGATGGGGGTACCCTCGTCACAGATACGCAGTATTTT.

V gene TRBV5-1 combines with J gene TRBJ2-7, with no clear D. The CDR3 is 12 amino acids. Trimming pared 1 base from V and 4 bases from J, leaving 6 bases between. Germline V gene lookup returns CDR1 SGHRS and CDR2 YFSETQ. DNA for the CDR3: TGCGCCAGCAGCTTGCTGGGATACGAGCAGTACTTC. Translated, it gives CASSLLGYEQYF.

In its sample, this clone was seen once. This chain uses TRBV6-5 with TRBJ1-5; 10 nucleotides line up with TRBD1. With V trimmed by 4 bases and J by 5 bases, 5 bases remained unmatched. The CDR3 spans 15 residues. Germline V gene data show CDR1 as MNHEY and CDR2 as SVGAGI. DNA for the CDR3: TGTGCCAGCAGTTCACGACAGGGGGCGGATCAGCCCCAGCATTTT. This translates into CASSSRQGADQPQHF.

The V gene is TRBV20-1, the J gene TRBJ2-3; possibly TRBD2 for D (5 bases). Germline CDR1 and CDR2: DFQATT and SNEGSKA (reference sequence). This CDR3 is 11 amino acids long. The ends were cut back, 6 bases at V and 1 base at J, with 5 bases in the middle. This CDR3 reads CSAGGTDTQYF. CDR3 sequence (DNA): TGCAGTGCCGGGGGCACAGATACGCAGTATTTT.

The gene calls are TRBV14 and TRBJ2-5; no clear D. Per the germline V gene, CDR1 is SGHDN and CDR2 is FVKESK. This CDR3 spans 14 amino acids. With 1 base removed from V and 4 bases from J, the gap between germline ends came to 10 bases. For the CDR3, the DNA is TGTGCCAGCAGCCAAGGGATCAGCCGAGAGACCCAGTACTTC. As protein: CASSQGISRETQYF.